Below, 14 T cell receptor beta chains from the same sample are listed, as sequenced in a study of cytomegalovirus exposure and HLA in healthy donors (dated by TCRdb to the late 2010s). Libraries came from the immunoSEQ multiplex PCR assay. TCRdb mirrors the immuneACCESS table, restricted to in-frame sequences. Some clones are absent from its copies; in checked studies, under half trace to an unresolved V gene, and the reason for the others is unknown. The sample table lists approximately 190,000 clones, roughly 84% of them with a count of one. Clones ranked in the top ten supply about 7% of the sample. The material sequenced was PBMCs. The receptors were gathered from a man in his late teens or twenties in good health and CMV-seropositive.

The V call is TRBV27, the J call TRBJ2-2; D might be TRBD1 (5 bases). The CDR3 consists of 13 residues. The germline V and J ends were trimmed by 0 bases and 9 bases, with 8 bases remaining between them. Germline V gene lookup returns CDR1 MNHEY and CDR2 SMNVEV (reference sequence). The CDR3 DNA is TGTGCCAGCAGTTTATCGGGGCCCAGGGAGCTGTTTTTT. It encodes CASSLSGPRELFF.

The CDR3: CASSLVGDRTNQPQHF. CDR3 nucleotide sequence: TGTGCCAGCAGCTTGGTGGGTGACAGGACCAATCAGCCCCAGCATTTT. The gene calls are TRBV5-6 and TRBJ1-5, with TRBD1 as a possible D gene (6 bases). Deletions cut 0 bases from V and 3 bases from J, with 13 bases between. Germline V gene lookup returns CDR1 SGHDT and CDR2 YYEEEE. This CDR3 spans 16 amino acids.

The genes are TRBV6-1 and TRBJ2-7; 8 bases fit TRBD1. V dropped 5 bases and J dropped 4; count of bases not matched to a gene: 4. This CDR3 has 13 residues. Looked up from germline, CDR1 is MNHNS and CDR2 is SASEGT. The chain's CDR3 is CASSLQGGYEQYF. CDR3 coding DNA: TGTGCCAGCAGTCTACAGGGGGGTTACGAGCAGTACTTC.

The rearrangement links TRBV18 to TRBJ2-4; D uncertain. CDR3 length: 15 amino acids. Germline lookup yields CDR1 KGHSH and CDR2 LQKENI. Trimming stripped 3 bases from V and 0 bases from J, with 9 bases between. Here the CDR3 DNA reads TGTGCCAGCTCACCCATGGCGGTAGCCAAAAACATTCAGTACTTC. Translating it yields CASSPMAVAKNIQYF.

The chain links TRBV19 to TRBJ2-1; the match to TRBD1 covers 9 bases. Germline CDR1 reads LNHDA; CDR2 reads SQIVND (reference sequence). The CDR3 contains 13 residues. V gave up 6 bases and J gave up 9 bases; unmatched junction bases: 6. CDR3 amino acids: CASSPGQGVEQFF. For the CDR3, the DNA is TGTGCCAGTAGCCCGGGACAGGGCGTTGAGCAGTTCTTC. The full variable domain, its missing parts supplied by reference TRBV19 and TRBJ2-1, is DGGITQSPKYLFRKEGQNVTLSCEQNLNHDAMYWYRQDPGQGLRLIYYSQIVNDFQKGDIAEGYSVSREKKESFPLTVTSAQKNPTAFYLCASSPGQGVEQFFGPGTRLTVL.

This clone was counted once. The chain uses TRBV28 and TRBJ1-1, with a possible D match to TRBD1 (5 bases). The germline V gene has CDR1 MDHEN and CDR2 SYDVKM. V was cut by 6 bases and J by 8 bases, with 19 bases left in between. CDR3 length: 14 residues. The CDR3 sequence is CASSPGLPLSEAFF. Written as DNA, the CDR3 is TGTGCCAGCAGCCCGGGACTGCCATTATCAGAAGCTTTCTTT.

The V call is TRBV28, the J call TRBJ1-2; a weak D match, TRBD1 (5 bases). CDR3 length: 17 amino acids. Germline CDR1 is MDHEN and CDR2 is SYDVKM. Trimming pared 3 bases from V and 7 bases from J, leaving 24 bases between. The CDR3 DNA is TGTGCCAGCAGTTTGTCTGGTTCCAGGGAGGTCATGAGTGGCTACACCTTC. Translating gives CASSLSGSREVMSGYTF.

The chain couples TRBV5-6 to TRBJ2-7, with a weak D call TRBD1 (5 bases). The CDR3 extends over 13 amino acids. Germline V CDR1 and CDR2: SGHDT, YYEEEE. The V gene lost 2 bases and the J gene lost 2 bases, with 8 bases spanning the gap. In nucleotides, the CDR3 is TGTGCCAGCAGCTTAACAGGCGCCTACGAGCAGTACTTC. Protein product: CASSLTGAYEQYF.

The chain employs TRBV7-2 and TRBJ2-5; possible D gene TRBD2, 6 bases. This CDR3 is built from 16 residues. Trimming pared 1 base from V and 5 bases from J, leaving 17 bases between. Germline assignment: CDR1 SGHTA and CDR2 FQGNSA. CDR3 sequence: CASSLDGGAGQETQYF. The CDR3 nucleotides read TGTGCCAGCAGCTTAGATGGTGGAGCGGGTCAGGAGACCCAGTACTTC.

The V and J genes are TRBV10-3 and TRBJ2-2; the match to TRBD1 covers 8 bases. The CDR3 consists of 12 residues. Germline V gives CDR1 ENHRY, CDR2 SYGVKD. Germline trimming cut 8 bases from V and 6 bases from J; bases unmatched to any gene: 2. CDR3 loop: CAIGQGAGELFF. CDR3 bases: TGTGCCATCGGACAGGGCGCCGGGGAGCTGTTTTTT.

The CDR3 is CASSLVSPGELFF. CDR3 nucleotides: TGTGCCAGCAGCTTAGTTTCTCCCGGGGAGCTGTTTTTT. J is TRBJ2-2 and V is TRBV7-6; D is ambiguous. Germline CDR1 and CDR2: SGHVS and FNYEAQ. The CDR3 length is 13 residues. V lost 1 base, J lost 6 bases, and 6 bases lay in between.

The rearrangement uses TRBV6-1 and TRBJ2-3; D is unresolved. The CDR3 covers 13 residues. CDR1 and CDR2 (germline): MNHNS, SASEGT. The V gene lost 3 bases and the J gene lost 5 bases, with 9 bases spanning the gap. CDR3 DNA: TGTGCCAGCAGTGACGCTAGTGGAGATACGCAGTATTTT. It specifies CASSDASGDTQYF.

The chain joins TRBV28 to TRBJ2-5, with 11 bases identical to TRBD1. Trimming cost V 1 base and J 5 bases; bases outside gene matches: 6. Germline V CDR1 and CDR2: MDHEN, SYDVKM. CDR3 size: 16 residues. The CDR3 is CASSLLGQGAGETQYF. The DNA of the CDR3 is TGTGCCAGCAGTTTATTAGGACAGGGGGCTGGGGAGACCCAGTACTTC.

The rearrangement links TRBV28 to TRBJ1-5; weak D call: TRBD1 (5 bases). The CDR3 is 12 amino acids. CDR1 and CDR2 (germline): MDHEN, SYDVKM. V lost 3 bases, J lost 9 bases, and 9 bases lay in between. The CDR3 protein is CASSFEQGPQHF. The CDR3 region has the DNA TGTGCCAGCAGTTTTGAGCAGGGGCCCCAGCATTTT.